The 26 T cell receptor beta chains below come from one sample, sequenced in a study of blood T cell repertoires in COVID-19. Only in-frame clones appear in the TCRdb table, and some are missing; sequencing was by immunoSEQ multiplex PCR. Of fewer than 450,000 clones listed, approximately 90% were seen once; the top ten hold roughly 1.2%. Sequenced sample: PBMCs or T cells enriched from blood (not recorded which). The source of these receptors is a woman between 18 and 30 years old who had recovered from COVID-19.

This clone has only one observation. This CDR3 is CASSLNRGTYEQYF. In DNA form, the CDR3 reads TGCGCCAGCAGCCTAAACAGGGGAACCTACGAGCAGTACTTC. This rearrangement joins TRBV5-1 to TRBJ2-7, with 7 bases matching TRBD1. CDR1 and CDR2 (germline): SGHRS, YFSETQ. This CDR3 is built from 14 residues. V shed 4 bases and J 2 bases; nucleotides not matched to a gene: 6. The full variable domain, its missing parts supplied by reference TRBV5-1 and TRBJ2-7, is KAGVTQTPRYLIKTRGQQVTLSCSPISGHRSVSWYQQTPGQGLQFLFEYFSETQRNKGNFPGRFSGRQFSNSRSEMNVSTLELGDSALYLCASSLNRGTYEQYFGPGTRLTVT.

The chain carries TRBV2 and TRBJ1-4; no clear D. V was shortened by 6 bases and J by 7 bases, with 15 bases between the two germline ends. The CDR3 extends over 14 amino acids. In germline, CDR1 is SNHLY, CDR2 FYNNEI. CDR3 residues: CASRPAGYGEKLFF. The DNA of the CDR3 is TGTGCCAGCAGACCCGCGGGGTATGGTGAAAAACTGTTTTTT. Full variable domain (remainder filled in from reference TRBV2 and TRBJ1-4): EPEVTQTPSHQVTQMGQEVILRCVPISNHLYFYWYRQILGQKVEFLVSFYNNEISEKSEIFDDQFSVERPDGSNFTLKIRSTKLEDSAMYFCASRPAGYGEKLFFGSGTQLSVL.

The chain couples TRBV11-2 to TRBJ1-2; 8 bases match TRBD1. Germline V lookup: CDR1 SGHAT, CDR2 FQNNGV. V dropped 5 bases and J dropped 2; count of bases not matched to a gene: 7. This CDR3 contains 15 residues. The DNA of the CDR3 is TGTGCCAGCAGCATCGGACAGGGCGAGAACTATGGCTACACCTTC. This codes for CASSIGQGENYGYTF.

V usage is TRBV4-2 and J usage is TRBJ2-1, with 8 bases matching TRBD2. The CDR3 loop spans 15 amino acids. The V gene end was trimmed by 4 bases and the J gene end by 6 bases; junction bases not matched to a gene: 8. Germline values: CDR1 LGHNA, CDR2 YNFKEQ. CDR3 nucleotide sequence: TGTGCCAGCAGCCCCAAGGCGGGGGGCCGCAATGAGCAGTTCTTC. Translating it yields CASSPKAGGRNEQFF.

The genes are TRBV29-1 and TRBJ1-5, with a tentative D call TRBD1 (5 bases). The CDR3 consists of 13 residues. Germline CDR1 reads SQVTM; CDR2 reads ANQGSEA. V was pared by 5 bases and J by 4 bases, with 12 bases between. As DNA, the CDR3 is TGCAGCGTTTTAGCAGGGCGGAATCAGCCCCAGCATTTT. Its translation is CSVLAGRNQPQHF.

The chain uses TRBV4-3 and TRBJ2-5; D possibly corresponds to TRBD1 (5 bases). CDR1 and CDR2 (germline): LGHNA, YSLEER. This CDR3 is 13 amino acids long. Trimming shortened V by 6 bases and J by 2 bases, and 10 bases separated the two germline ends. CDR3 protein: CASSGNRQETQYF. In DNA, the CDR3 is TGCGCCAGCAGTGGGAACAGGCAAGAGACCCAGTACTTC.

V gene TRBV19 combines with J gene TRBJ2-5, with 11 positions matching TRBD2. Germline V lookup: CDR1 LNHDA, CDR2 SQIVND (reference sequence). Trimming cost V 5 bases and J 1 base; bases outside gene matches: 3. The CDR3 totals 15 residues. The CDR3 DNA reads as TGTGCCAGTAGTGGAGGACTAGCGGGCCAAGAGACCCAGTACTTC. Translation gives CASSGGLAGQETQYF.

A single count supports this clone. The CDR3 sequence: CASSSSGERGEKLFF. The CDR3, as DNA: TGTGCCAGCAGTTCCTCGGGGGAGCGGGGGGAAAAACTGTTTTTT. V usage is TRBV6-5 and J usage is TRBJ1-4, with D perhaps matching TRBD1 (5 bases). The CDR3 loop spans 15 amino acids. Looked up from germline, CDR1 is MNHEY and CDR2 is SVGAGI. V was cut by 4 bases and J by 8 bases, with 17 bases left in between.

This clone was recorded a few times. CDR3 amino acids: CASSEGSNYGYTF. The CDR3 nucleotides read TGTGCCAGCTCAGAGGGATCCAACTATGGCTACACCTTC. V is TRBV18 and J is TRBJ1-2, with unresolved D. The germline CDR1 and CDR2 sequences are KGHSH and LQKENI. Trimming stripped 5 bases from V and 2 bases from J, with 9 bases between. The CDR3 spans 13 residues.

The V and J genes are TRBV5-8 and TRBJ2-1, with 8 bases matching TRBD2. CDR1 and CDR2 from the germline V gene are SGHTS and YDEGEE. Germline trimming cut 4 bases from V and 7 bases from J; bases unmatched to any gene: 10. The CDR3 consists of 15 residues. CDR3 in amino acids: CASSPAGDSLNEQFF. For the CDR3, the DNA is TGTGCCAGCAGCCCAGCGGGGGATAGCTTGAATGAGCAGTTCTTC.

The chain employs TRBV6-2 or TRBV6-3 and TRBJ1-2, with D perhaps matching TRBD1 (5 bases). V was cut by 2 bases and J by 3 bases, with 7 bases left in between. Germline lookup yields CDR1 MNHEY and CDR2 SVGEGT. The CDR3 is 13 amino acids. CDR3 bases: TGTGCCAGCAGTTACCAGGGATACTATGGCTACACCTTC. This codes for CASSYQGYYGYTF.

The J gene is TRBJ2-1, the V gene TRBV19; 7 positions agree with TRBD1. Germline assignment: CDR1 LNHDA and CDR2 SQIVND (reference sequence). CDR3 size: 15 residues. Unmatched junction bases numbered 4, after V lost 5 bases and J lost 0 bases. The CDR3 sequence: CASSPGQSSYNEQFF. DNA of the CDR3: TGTGCCAGTAGTCCGGGACAGAGCTCCTACAATGAGCAGTTCTTC.

The CDR3 loop reads CASSYSPGGIANEQFF. Here the CDR3 DNA reads TGTGCCAGCAGTTACTCACCAGGGGGCATAGCAAATGAGCAGTTCTTC. This chain joins TRBV6-5 and TRBJ2-1, with 8 bases matching TRBD1. The CDR3 has 16 amino acids. J lost 7 bases, V lost 0 bases, and 8 bases had no gene match. Germline V gene data show CDR1 as MNHEY and CDR2 as SVGAGI.

In this sample, this clone turned up once. V is TRBV29-1 and J is TRBJ2-5, with D possibly being TRBD1 (5 bases). Trimming stripped 4 bases from V and 5 bases from J, with 17 bases between. Germline V gives CDR1 SQVTM, CDR2 ANQGSEA. The CDR3 consists of 14 residues. The CDR3 nucleotides read TGCAGCGTTGGGGGCTCAACAGGTCCGGAGACCCAGTACTTC. Translating gives CSVGGSTGPETQYF.

This chain connects TRBV9 to TRBJ1-6, with a possible D match to TRBD1 (5 bases). The ends were cut back, 0 bases at V and 9 bases at J, with 13 bases in the middle. The germline V gene has CDR1 SGDLS and CDR2 YYNGEE. The CDR3 loop spans 15 amino acids. The CDR3 protein is CASSVAGPGGSPLHF. In nucleotides, the CDR3 is TGTGCCAGCAGCGTAGCAGGCCCCGGGGGTTCACCCCTCCACTTT.

Only one count was recorded for this clone. The chain has TRBV4-2 and TRBJ1-5; tentative D call: TRBD1 (5 bases). CDR1 and CDR2 from the germline V gene are LGHNA and YNFKEQ. The CDR3 spans 18 residues. V was shortened by 1 base and J by 4 bases, with 20 bases between the two germline ends. The CDR3 is CASSQVRSGGVGNQPQHF. Here the CDR3 DNA reads TGTGCCAGCAGCCAAGTTCGGTCGGGAGGGGTTGGGAATCAGCCCCAGCATTTT.

The chain is built from TRBV6-5 and TRBJ1-3, with D hard to call. Trimming took off 4 bases at V and 3 bases at J, with 13 bases between the two ends. The CDR3 contains 15 residues. Germline values: CDR1 MNHEY, CDR2 SVGAGI. CDR3 protein: CASSSVTEGGNTIYF. The DNA of the CDR3 is TGTGCCAGCAGTTCAGTGACCGAGGGTGGAAACACCATATATTTT.

The chain couples TRBV30 to TRBJ1-6; D might be TRBD1 (5 bases). Germline CDR1 is GTSNPN and CDR2 is SVGIG (reference sequence). The CDR3 sequence is 14 residues long. V lost 1 base, J lost 5 bases, and 9 bases lay in between. Written as DNA, the CDR3 is TGTGCCTGGAGTGGACAGTTGGATAATTCACCCCTCCACTTT. Translation gives CAWSGQLDNSPLHF.

This clone has a single count. This chain links TRBV5-4 with TRBJ1-4; TRBD1 matches 9 bases. Germline V lookup: CDR1 SGHNT, CDR2 YYREEE (reference sequence). With V trimmed by 0 bases and J by 13 bases, 7 bases remained unmatched. This CDR3 is built from 14 residues. For the CDR3, the DNA is TGTGCCAGCAGCTTGGGACAGGGGGATCTGAGACTGTTTTTT. This codes for CASSLGQGDLRLFF.

V and J are TRBV2 and TRBJ2-1, with a tentative D call TRBD2 (6 bases). V dropped 7 bases and J dropped 0 bases, with 13 bases sitting between them. This CDR3 spans 15 amino acids. Germline V CDR1 and CDR2: SNHLY, FYNNEI. Here the CDR3 reads CASNVAGSSYNEQFF. Here the CDR3 DNA reads TGTGCCAGCAACGTGGCGGGGAGCTCCTACAATGAGCAGTTCTTC.

The rearrangement joins TRBV11-3 to TRBJ2-1; maybe TRBD1 (6 bases). This CDR3 contains 16 residues. Germline V gives CDR1 SGHNT, CDR2 YENEEA. Trimming shortened V by 5 bases and J by 6 bases, and 20 bases separated the two germline ends. The CDR3 nucleotides read TGTGCCAGCAGCACCCGGGGTCAGGGGAAGGCCAATGAGCAGTTCTTC. Its protein is CASSTRGQGKANEQFF.

The CDR3 spells CASSLTRDRGYGYTF. The CDR3 DNA reads TGTGCCAGCAGCTTAACTAGGGACAGGGGCTATGGCTACACCTTC. The chain carries TRBV7-2 and TRBJ1-2, with 10 bases lining up with TRBD1. Germline lookup yields CDR1 SGHTA and CDR2 FQGNSA. This CDR3 contains 15 residues. Trimming took 2 bases from V and 4 from J; bases not matched to a gene: 4.

J is TRBJ2-7 and V is TRBV6-6; TRBD1 matches at 7 bases. Germline CDR1 MNHNY, CDR2 SVGAGI (reference sequence). The CDR3 is 15 residues long. V shed 5 bases and J 7 bases; nucleotides not matched to a gene: 14. CDR3 sequence (DNA): TGTGCCAGCAGTGCTAGAACAGGGGCCCTTGGGGAGCAGTACTTC. This translates into CASSARTGALGEQYF.

This chain joins TRBV5-4 and TRBJ2-5; 9 bases are shared with TRBD2. Germline V lookup: CDR1 SGHNT, CDR2 YYREEE (reference sequence). This CDR3 contains 15 residues. V gave up 4 bases and J gave up 1 base; unmatched junction bases: 5. The CDR3 region is CASSPGLALQETQYF. The DNA of the CDR3 is TGTGCCAGCAGCCCGGGACTAGCCCTCCAAGAGACCCAGTACTTC.

This clone was found once. The V and J genes are TRBV27 and TRBJ2-7, with 11 bases lining up with TRBD1. The V and J ends lost 3 bases and 3 bases, in that order; junction bases with no gene match: 4. Germline V gives CDR1 MNHEY, CDR2 SMNVEV (reference sequence). CDR3 length: 15 residues. CDR3 DNA: TGTGCCAGCAGTTTGGCCGGGACAGGGGGCTACGAGCAGTACTTC. Its translation is CASSLAGTGGYEQYF.

Only a few counts were recorded for this clone. The chain joins TRBV12-5 to TRBJ1-2, with D unresolved. The germline V and J ends were trimmed by 1 base and 7 bases, with 13 bases remaining between them. The CDR3 contains 14 residues. Germline values: CDR1 LGHNT, CDR2 FRNRAP. Here the CDR3 reads CASGLGTAGRGYTF. DNA for the CDR3: TGTGCTAGTGGTTTGGGCACGGCAGGTCGTGGCTACACCTTC.